One sample yielded the 20 T cell receptor beta chains listed below, sequenced in a study of monozygotic twins with inflammatory bowel disease. TCRdb reanalyzed the 5' RACE reads and collapses them to one entry per CDR3 protein, without DNA. Its clone listing holds under 350,000 distinct CDR3 sequences. Material: blood. These receptors originate from a human donor with ulcerative colitis or Crohn's disease, or a healthy co-twin of an affected twin (not recorded which).

The V gene is TRBV7-2, the J gene TRBJ2-1; checking the TCRdb D call of TRBD1 is not possible without DNA. Germline CDR1 is SGHTA and CDR2 is FQGNSA. The CDR3 has 17 residues. This chain's CDR3 is CASSLRTGSGGNNEQFF.

V and J are TRBV29-1 and TRBJ2-7. This CDR3 comprises 11 residues. CDR1 SQVTM and CDR2 ANQGSEA come from the germline V gene. CDR3 residues: CSVRTFREQYF.

The chain carries TRBV7-6 and TRBJ2-7; absent DNA, TCRdb's TRBD2 call cannot be checked. CDR3 size: 15 residues. CDR1 and CDR2 from the germline V gene are SGHVS and FNYEAQ. The CDR3 loop is CASSSKLAGVYEQYF.

The rearrangement links TRBV12-3 or TRBV12-4 to TRBJ2-3; TCRdb reports TRBD2, a call that lacks DNA to check it against. The CDR3 runs 15 residues. CDR3 loop: CASSSRTSGTDTQYF.

This sequence joins TRBV5-3 and TRBJ2-1; absent DNA, TCRdb's TRBD1 call cannot be checked. TRBV5-3 is filed as an ORF, its function uncertain. The CDR3 has 16 residues. The CDR3: CARRGPPGGPHNEQFF.

The chain is built from TRBV2 and TRBJ2-7; the D call from TCRdb, TRBD2, cannot be confirmed without DNA. CDR1 is SNHLY and CDR2 is FYNNEI in the germline V gene. This CDR3 region has 12 residues. CDR3 sequence: CASNRREYEQYF.

The genes are TRBV28 and TRBJ2-6; lacking DNA, the TRBD1 call made by TCRdb goes unchecked. The germline gives CDR1 MDHEN, CDR2 SYDVKM. The CDR3 has 18 residues. The chain's CDR3 is CASSLFSRGSSGANVLTF.

The genes are TRBV6-5 and TRBJ1-3. CDR1 MNHEY and CDR2 SVGAGI come from the germline V gene. The CDR3 totals 18 residues. CDR3 loop: CASSYSKLVGPSGNTIYF.

The chain joins TRBV3-1 to TRBJ1-2; TCRdb returns TRBD1, unconfirmable since there is no DNA. CDR1 and CDR2 (germline): LGHDT, YNNKEL (reference sequence). The CDR3 contains 15 residues. The CDR3 reads CASSQGGGVNYGYTF.

The V gene is TRBV12-5, the J gene TRBJ2-3; TCRdb designates TRBD1, a call that cannot be tested without DNA. The germline CDR1 and CDR2 sequences are LGHNT and FRNRAP. CDR3 size: 16 residues. The chain's CDR3 is CASGLTDSVGSYTQYF. Full variable domain (outside the CDR3, taken from reference TRBV12-5 and TRBJ2-3): DARVTQTPRHKVTEMGQEVTMRCQPILGHNTVFWYRQTMMQGLELLAYFRNRAPLDDSGMPKDRFSAEMPDATLATLKIQPSEPRDSAVYFCASGLTDSVGSYTQYFGPGTRLTVL.

V usage is TRBV25-1 and J usage is TRBJ2-5; no DNA is available, so the TRBD2 call from TCRdb remains unchecked. This CDR3 comprises 19 residues. Germline V gene data show CDR1 as MGHDK and CDR2 as SYGVNS. The CDR3 is CASSKLPKRLAARGETQYF.

J is TRBJ2-3 and V is TRBV9; no DNA is available, so the TRBD1 call from TCRdb remains unchecked. CDR3 length: 16 residues. Looked up from germline, CDR1 is SGDLS and CDR2 is YYNGEE. The CDR3 loop reads CASSVGPGKGTDTQYF. Looking up the rest from reference TRBV9 and TRBJ2-3 gives the full variable domain: DSGVTQTPKHLITATGQRVTLRCSPRSGDLSVYWYQQSLDQGLQFLIQYYNGEERAKGNILERFSAQQFPDLHSELNLSSLELGDSALYFCASSVGPGKGTDTQYFGPGTRLTVL.

This sequence joins TRBV6-1 and TRBJ1-5; TCRdb outputs TRBD1, but without DNA this stays unchecked. There are 14 residues in the CDR3. Germline CDR1 and CDR2: MNHNS and SASEGT. CDR3 protein: CASSPDRAGQPQHF.

V usage is TRBV12-3 or TRBV12-4 and J usage is TRBJ2-1; TCRdb calls TRBD2, which cannot be checked without DNA. The CDR3 is 15 amino acids. The CDR3 spells CASSPRTSDYNEQFF.

The V and J genes are TRBV15 and TRBJ2-1; without DNA, the TCRdb call of TRBD2 cannot be checked. Germline values: CDR1 LNHNV, CDR2 YYDKDF (reference sequence). The CDR3 covers 14 residues. This chain's CDR3 is CATSGLAGYNEQFF.

The V gene is TRBV27, the J gene TRBJ1-6. The CDR3 has 14 residues. Germline V gives CDR1 MNHEY, CDR2 SMNVEV (reference sequence). The CDR3 loop is CASSFGDQNSPLHF.

The V call is TRBV5-1, the J call TRBJ1-1; TCRdb's assignment of TRBD1 cannot be checked, as there is no DNA. The CDR3 loop spans 18 amino acids. Per the germline V gene, CDR1 is SGHRS and CDR2 is YFSETQ. This CDR3 reads CASSLVRDRGWLGTEAFF.

The chain combines TRBV5-1 with TRBJ2-3; TCRdb's D call, TRBD2, is unchecked because there is no DNA. From germline, CDR1 is SGHRS and CDR2 YFSETQ. CDR3 length equals 16 residues. The chain's CDR3 is CASSLGAGGLGDTQYF.

The chain combines TRBV11-2 with TRBJ1-3. The CDR3 loop spans 16 amino acids. Germline CDR1 SGHAT, CDR2 FQNNGV. The CDR3 loop is CASSLDISREGNTIYF.

This chain connects TRBV19 to TRBJ2-2; TCRdb names TRBD1, which stays unverified in the absence of DNA. This CDR3 is built from 14 residues. The germline gives CDR1 LNHDA, CDR2 SQIVND (reference sequence). CDR3: CASSMGTYTGELFF.